The sequence of this TCR beta chain was determined in a study of T-cell memory formation after mild COVID-19. Whole-study results and caveats: Contracting clones from day 15 to 85 had balanced CD4/CD8; later expanders favoured CD4+. SARS-CoV-2 specificity of second-wave clones peaking day 37 was unconfirmed.

Germline V lookup: CDR1 DFQATT, CDR2 SNEGSKA (reference sequence). The CDR3 is 13 amino acids. V was shortened by 2 bases and J by 1 base, with 8 bases between the two germline ends. TCRdb reanalysed the 5' RACE reads using MiXCR and keeps one entry per CDR3 protein. The sample contains about 400,000 distinct CDR3 sequences, about a sixth of which appear only once. Comment on this clonotype: Its antigen is not identified.

The sequence was collected from a man younger than 35 who had mild COVID-19 (a few samples of this study predate the infection). Cell type and time point are not known. The sample taken for sequencing was PBMCs or a T cell subset sorted from them (not recorded which). The chain has TRBV20-1 and TRBJ1-2, with D uncertain. The CDR3 bases are TGCAGTGCTAGACTTAGGCGTAACTATGGCTACACCTTC. It specifies CSARLRRNYGYTF.